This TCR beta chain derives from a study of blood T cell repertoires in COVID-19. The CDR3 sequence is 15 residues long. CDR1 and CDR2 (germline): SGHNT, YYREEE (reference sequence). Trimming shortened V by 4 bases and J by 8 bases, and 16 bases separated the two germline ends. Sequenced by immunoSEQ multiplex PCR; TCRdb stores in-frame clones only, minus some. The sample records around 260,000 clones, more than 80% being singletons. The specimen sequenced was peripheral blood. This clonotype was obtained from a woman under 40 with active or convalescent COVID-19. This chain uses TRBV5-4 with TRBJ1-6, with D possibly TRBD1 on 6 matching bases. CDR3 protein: CASSVRGNRDSPLHF. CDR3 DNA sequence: TGTGCCAGCAGCGTAAGGGGTAACAGGGATTCACCCCTCCACTTT.